The entry that follows covers one TCR beta chain sequence. Its matching antigen is unknown. These data come from a study of radiotherapy plus CTLA-4 blockade in lung cancer. Looking at the study overall: Patients showed objective responses in under 20% of cases and disease control in less than 35%.

Assay used: immunoSEQ multiplex PCR; TCRdb lists only in-frame clones, some missing. The sample comprises tens of thousands of clones, about 74% of which are singletons, and around 2.4% rests with the top ten. J was trimmed by 3 bases and V by 5 bases; bases with no gene match: 8. Looked up from germline, CDR1 is SGHTA and CDR2 is FQGNSA. The CDR3 extends over 16 amino acids. Overall study findings and caveats: Following radiotherapy plus ipilimumab, tumor-derived TCR clones expanded in the blood. It was early blood T cell clone dynamics, with interferon-beta, that reportedly best predicted response.

In chemo-refractory metastatic non-small-cell lung cancer, patients got ipilimumab CTLA-4 blockade together with focal radiation. Sequenced material: peripheral blood, taken from a patient treated with radiotherapy plus ipilimumab. The chain employs TRBV7-2 and TRBJ2-2; TRBD1 matches at 8 bases. The receptor was derived from a human donor with non-small cell lung cancer whose response to radiotherapy plus ipilimumab could not be evaluated. This CDR3 reads CASSKQGAGYTGELFF. CDR3 DNA: TGTGCCAGCAGCAAGCAGGGGGCGGGGTACACCGGGGAGCTGTTTTTT.